In this sample, the clone carrying this TCR beta chain turned up many times. Its antigen is as yet unknown. The source of the sample is a study of human T cells and chemical hapten exposure. Study-wide background: How much TCR each sample yielded varied, mostly because pooled library volumes differed slightly. Study results and limitations: No alteration of TCRs above 1 in 1000 frequency was seen with DPC sensitization. Among expanded TCRs, significantly more large CDR3 similarity clusters formed than among controls.

V dropped 4 bases and J dropped 5 bases, with 20 bases sitting between them. Per the germline V gene, CDR1 is MGHRA and CDR2 is YSYEKL. This CDR3 comprises 17 residues. Time point defined: patch test 2, 6 weeks after DPC sensitization. Treatment given: therapeutic diphenylcyclopropenone sensitization with weekly scalp DPC. Each patch-test visit's blood sample preceded patch application. Each CDR3 protein is one row after TCRdb ran MiXCR on the RACE reads. The profile shows around 50,000 distinct CDR3 sequences, 9.5% to 10% of them singletons. This TCR derives from a woman aged 45-65 years with alopecia areata. Some clones in this sample may be carry-over from other donors' samples. The chain employs TRBV4-1 and TRBJ1-4; no clear D. Material: whole blood, obtained in connection with sensitization to the hapten diphenylcyclopropenone (DPC). CDR3 coding DNA: TGCGCCAGCAGCCCACCCTCGAGAGAAGGAGGCAATGAAAAACTGTTTTTT. Protein: CASSPPSREGGNEKLFF.